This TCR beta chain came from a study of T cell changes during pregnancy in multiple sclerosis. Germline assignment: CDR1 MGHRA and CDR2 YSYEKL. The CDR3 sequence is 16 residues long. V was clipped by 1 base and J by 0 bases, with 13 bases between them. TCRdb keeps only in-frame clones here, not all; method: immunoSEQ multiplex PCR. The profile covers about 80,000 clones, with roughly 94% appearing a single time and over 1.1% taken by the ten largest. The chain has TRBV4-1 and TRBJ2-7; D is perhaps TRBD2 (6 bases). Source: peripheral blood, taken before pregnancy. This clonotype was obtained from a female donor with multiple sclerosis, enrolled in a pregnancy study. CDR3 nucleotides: TGCGCCAGCAGCCAAGTGTCACTAGCTCCCTCCTACGAGCAGTACTTC. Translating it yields CASSQVSLAPSYEQYF.